This T cell receptor (beta chain) was identified in a study of blood T cell repertoires in COVID-19. Germline V gives CDR1 SGHTA, CDR2 FQGNSA. The CDR3 is 14 amino acids. The junction had 4 bases not matched to a gene; V was cut back by 3 bases and J by 3 bases. Libraries were prepared by immunoSEQ multiplex PCR; TCRdb keeps only in-frame clonotypes and omits some of them. The sample shows around 200,000 clones, about 85% of them seen only once. The receptor comes from a woman aged 80 or over with acute or convalescent COVID-19. The rearrangement links TRBV7-2 to TRBJ2-7, with 8 bases fitting TRBD2. The sequenced sample consisted of peripheral blood. The chain's CDR3 is CASSFTAGGYEQYF. CDR3 nucleotide sequence: TGTGCCAGCAGCTTTACCGCGGGAGGCTACGAGCAGTACTTC.